This T cell receptor (beta chain) is drawn from a study of identical twins (dated by TCRdb to 2016 to 2018). Study-level background: TCR alpha and beta repertoires from monozygotic twins, unrelated adults of various ages and cord blood were deep-sequenced to test whether fetal clonotypes persist. Replicate twin experiments were performed at different times using different library preparation protocols to rule out contamination. Results and caveats for the whole study, not just this receptor: Invariant T cells such as MAIT and iNKT could partly confound zero-insertion analyses, although diverse VJ usage argued against such confounding for most clonotypes. Out-of-frame TCR alpha sharing in monozygotic twins was systematically underestimated by recombination models, whereas sharing between unrelated individuals was in agreement with the recombination models. Because the same donors could not be followed over many years, the conclusions depended on cross-sectional statistical analysis. Compared with coincidental sharing between unrelated individuals, out-of-frame TCR alpha sequences shared between twins had an excess of sequences with low generation probability. Fewer insertions were carried by abundant cord blood beta clonotypes; a weaker similar trend was observed in young adult naive repertoires, while no such trend was observed in memory repertoires. Excess twin sharing in beta out-of-frame sequences was weaker because fewer shared sequences lowered the signal-to-noise ratio.

All donors were healthy Caucasians. Three unrelated non-twin adults were also sequenced: a male aged 18 to 30, a male aged 50 to 59 and a female aged 50 to 59. Using Miltenyi CD45RO+ enrichment and human naive T-cell isolation kits, memory (CD45RO+) and naive T cells were isolated from PBMC. Receptor libraries were prepared by 5' RACE. TCRdb shows the sequencer as Illumina HiSeq 2000. A universal primer binding site was introduced by template switching, and a unique molecular identifier was present in the final cDNA, enabling accurate counting of TCR cDNA molecules. First-strand cDNA for TCR alpha and beta chains was synthesized from specific primers in the conserved constant-segment region. To control for contamination, every cDNA library was double barcoded, receiving both a SMART-Mk sample barcode and Illumina barcodes. Two successive PCR steps introduced TruSeq adapter sequences along with Illumina sample barcodes. Sequencing of the TCR alpha and beta cDNA libraries was done on the Illumina HiSeq platform using custom primers. The original pipeline was this. Raw reads were processed with MiGEC to extract unique molecular identifiers, and MiXCR was used to determine CDR3 positions. Recombination models were inferred per individual with the repgenHMM and IGoR tools using an EM algorithm. Shared clonotype analysis was performed with the tcR package in R, normalizing sharing by the product of cloneset sizes. To study raw recombination free of thymic and clonal selection effects, out-of-frame nonproductive sequences were analyzed. TCRdb reprocessing: public reads trimmed at Q25 with fastp, clones called with MiXCR, in-frame beta chains kept. Each record represents a unique CDR3 protein, reported with the most common genes and DNA among its rows. These V and J calls are TCRdb output, not the study's own analysis. Recorded for this sample are about 390,000 distinct CDR3 sequences; approximately 8.8% of them occurred a single time. Clones ranked in the top ten supply about 9.1% of the sample.

The CDR3 contains 14 residues, cysteine and valine counted. The entry retains the CDR3 DNA only, 42 bases that are in frame from base 1. Via the germline V gene (reference sequence), CDR1 is MNHEY and CDR2 SMNVEV. The germline V and J ends show losses of 6 bases and 6 bases respectively, and no gene match explains 6 bases of the junction. On this clonotype itself: The antigen it recognizes is unknown. The record has no base qualities; no much larger clone is one base away.

The sequenced sample was naive T cells sorted from blood. The cell subset or site label for this specimen denotes: cells isolated with a human naive T-cell isolation kit. The TCR was taken from a woman between 45 and 60 years old in good health. This chain is built from TRBV27 and TRBJ2-7; the junction holds 12 bases that match TRBD2. The bases read TGTGCCAGCAGAAAACTAGCGGGAGGTAGCGAGCAGTACGTC. It codes for CASRKLAGGSEQYV.